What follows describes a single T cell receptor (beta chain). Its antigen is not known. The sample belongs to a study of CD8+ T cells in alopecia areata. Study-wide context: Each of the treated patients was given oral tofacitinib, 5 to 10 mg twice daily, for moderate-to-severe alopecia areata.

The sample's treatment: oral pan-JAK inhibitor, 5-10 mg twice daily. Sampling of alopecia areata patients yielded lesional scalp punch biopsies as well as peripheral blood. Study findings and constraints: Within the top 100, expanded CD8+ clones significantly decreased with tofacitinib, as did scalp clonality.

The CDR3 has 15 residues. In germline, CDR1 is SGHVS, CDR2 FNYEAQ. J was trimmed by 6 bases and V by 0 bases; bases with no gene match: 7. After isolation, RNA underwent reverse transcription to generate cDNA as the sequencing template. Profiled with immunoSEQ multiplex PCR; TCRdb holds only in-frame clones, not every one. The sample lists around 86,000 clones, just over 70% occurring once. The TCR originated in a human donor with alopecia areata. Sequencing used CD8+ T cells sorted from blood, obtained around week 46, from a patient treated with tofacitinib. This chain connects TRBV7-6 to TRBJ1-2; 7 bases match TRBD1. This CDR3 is CASSLARGGGDGYTF. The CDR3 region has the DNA TGTGCCAGCAGCTTAGCGAGAGGAGGGGGCGATGGCTACACCTTC.